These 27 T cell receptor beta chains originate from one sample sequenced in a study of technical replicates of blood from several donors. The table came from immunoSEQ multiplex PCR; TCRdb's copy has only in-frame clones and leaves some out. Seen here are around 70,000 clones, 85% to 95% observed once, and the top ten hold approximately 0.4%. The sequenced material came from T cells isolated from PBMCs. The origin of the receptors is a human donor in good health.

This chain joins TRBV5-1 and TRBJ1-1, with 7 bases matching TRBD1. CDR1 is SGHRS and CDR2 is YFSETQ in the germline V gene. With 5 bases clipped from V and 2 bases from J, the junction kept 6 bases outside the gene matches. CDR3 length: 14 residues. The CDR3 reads CASRPQGSNTEAFF. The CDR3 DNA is TGCGCCAGCAGGCCACAGGGGTCAAACACTGAAGCTTTCTTT.

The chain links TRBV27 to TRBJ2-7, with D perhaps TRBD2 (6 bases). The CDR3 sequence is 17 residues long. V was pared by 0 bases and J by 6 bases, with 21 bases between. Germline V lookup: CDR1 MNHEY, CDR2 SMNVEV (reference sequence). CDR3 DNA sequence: TGTGCCAGCAGTTTATCAAGGTACGGAGGGCCCGCGGGCGAGCAGTACTTC. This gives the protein CASSLSRYGGPAGEQYF.

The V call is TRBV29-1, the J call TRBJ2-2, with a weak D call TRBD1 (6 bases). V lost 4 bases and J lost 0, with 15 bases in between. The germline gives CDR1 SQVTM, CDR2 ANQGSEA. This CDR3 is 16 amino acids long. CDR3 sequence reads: CSVGIKDRANTGELFF. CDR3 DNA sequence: TGCAGCGTTGGTATTAAGGACAGAGCGAACACCGGGGAGCTGTTTTTT.

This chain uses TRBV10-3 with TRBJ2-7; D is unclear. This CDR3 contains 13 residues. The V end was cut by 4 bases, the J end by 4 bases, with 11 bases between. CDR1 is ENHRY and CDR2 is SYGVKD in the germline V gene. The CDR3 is CAISGQTSYEQYF. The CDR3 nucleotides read TGTGCCATCAGTGGTCAGACATCTTACGAGCAGTACTTC.

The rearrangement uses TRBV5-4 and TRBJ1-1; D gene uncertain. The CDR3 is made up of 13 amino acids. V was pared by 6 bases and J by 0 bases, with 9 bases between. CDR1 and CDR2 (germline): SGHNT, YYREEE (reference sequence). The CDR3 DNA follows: TGTGCCAGCAACCACAACATGAACACTGAAGCTTTCTTT. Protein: CASNHNMNTEAFF. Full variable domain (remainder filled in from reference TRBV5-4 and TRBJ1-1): ETGVTQSPTHLIKTRGQQVTLRCSSQSGHNTVSWYQQALGQGPQFIFQYYREEENGRGNFPPRFSGLQFPNYSSELNVNALELDDSALYLCASNHNMNTEAFFGQGTRLTVV.

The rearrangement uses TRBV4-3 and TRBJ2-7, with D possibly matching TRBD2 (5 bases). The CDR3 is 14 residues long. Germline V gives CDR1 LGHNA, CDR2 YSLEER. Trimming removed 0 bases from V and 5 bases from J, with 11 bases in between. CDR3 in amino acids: CASSQDEGPNEQYF. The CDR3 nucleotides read TGCGCCAGCAGCCAAGATGAGGGTCCCAACGAGCAGTACTTC.

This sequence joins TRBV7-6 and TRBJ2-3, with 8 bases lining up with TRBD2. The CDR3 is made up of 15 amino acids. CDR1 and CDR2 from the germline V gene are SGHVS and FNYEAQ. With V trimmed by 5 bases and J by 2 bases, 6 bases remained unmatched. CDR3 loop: CASSPHGRDTDTQYF. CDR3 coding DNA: TGTGCCAGCAGCCCACACGGGAGGGACACAGATACGCAGTATTTT.

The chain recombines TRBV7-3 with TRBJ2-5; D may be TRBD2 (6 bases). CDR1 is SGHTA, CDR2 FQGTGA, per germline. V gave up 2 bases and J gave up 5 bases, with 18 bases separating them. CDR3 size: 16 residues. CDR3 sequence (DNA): TGTGCCAGCAGCTTAGGGACTGGAACTAATGGGGAGACCCAGTACTTC. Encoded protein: CASSLGTGTNGETQYF.

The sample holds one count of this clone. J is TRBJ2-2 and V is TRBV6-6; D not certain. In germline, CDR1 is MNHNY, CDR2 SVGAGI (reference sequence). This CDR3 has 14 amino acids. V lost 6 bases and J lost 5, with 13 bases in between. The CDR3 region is CASRPLAGTGELFF. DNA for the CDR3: TGTGCCAGCAGACCATTGGCCGGGACCGGGGAGCTGTTTTTT.

Here the CDR3 reads CASSPAGGGIMNTEAFF. The CDR3, as DNA: TGTGCCAGCTCACCCGCGGGAGGCGGCATTATGAACACTGAAGCTTTCTTT. The chain employs TRBV18 and TRBJ1-1; D is uncertain. CDR1 and CDR2 from the germline V gene are KGHSH and LQKENI. CDR3 length: 17 amino acids. V dropped 3 bases and J dropped 0 bases, with 17 bases sitting between them.

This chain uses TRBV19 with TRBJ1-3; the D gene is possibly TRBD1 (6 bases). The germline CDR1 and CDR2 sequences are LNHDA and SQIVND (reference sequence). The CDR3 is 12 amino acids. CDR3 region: CVAEGVSNTIYF. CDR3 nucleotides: TGTGTGGCAGAGGGGGTGAGCAACACCATATATTTT. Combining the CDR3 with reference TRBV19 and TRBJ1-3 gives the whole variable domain DGGITQSPKYLFRKEGQNVTLSCEQNLNHDAMYWYRQDPGQGLRLIYYSQIVNDFQKGDIAEGYSVSREKKESFPLTVTSAQKNPTAFYLCVAEGVSNTIYFGEGSWLTVV.

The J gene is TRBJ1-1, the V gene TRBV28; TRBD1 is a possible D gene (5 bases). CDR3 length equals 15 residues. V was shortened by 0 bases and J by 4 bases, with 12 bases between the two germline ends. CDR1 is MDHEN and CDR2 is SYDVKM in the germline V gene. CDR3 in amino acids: CASSLWQRGGTEAFF. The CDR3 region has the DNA TGTGCCAGCAGTTTATGGCAAAGGGGTGGCACTGAAGCTTTCTTT.

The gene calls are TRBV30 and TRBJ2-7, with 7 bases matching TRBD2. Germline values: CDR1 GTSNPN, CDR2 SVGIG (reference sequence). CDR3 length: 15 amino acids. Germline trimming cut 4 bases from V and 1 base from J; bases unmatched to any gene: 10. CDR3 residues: CAWKDLAGVSYEQYF. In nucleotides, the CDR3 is TGTGCCTGGAAAGACCTGGCGGGAGTGTCCTACGAGCAGTACTTC.

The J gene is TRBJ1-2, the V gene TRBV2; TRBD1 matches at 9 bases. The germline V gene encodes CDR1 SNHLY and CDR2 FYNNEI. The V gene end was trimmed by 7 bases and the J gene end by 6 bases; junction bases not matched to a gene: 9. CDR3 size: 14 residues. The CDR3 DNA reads TGTGCCAGCATTCGGACAGGGGCATTGAATGGCTACACCTTC. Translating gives CASIRTGALNGYTF.

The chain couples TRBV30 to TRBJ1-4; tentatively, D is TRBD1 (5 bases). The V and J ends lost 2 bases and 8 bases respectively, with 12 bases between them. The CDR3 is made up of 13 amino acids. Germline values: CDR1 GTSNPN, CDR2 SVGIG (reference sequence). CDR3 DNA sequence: TGTGCCTGGAGTCAACAGGTCGGGGAAAAACTGTTTTTT. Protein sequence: CAWSQQVGEKLFF.

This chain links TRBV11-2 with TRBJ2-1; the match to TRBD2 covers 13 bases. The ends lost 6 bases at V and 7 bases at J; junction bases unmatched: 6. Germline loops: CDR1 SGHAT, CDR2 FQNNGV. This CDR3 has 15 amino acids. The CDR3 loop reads CASSSGLAGVNEQFF. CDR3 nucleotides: TGTGCCAGCAGTTCAGGACTAGCGGGAGTAAATGAGCAGTTCTTC.

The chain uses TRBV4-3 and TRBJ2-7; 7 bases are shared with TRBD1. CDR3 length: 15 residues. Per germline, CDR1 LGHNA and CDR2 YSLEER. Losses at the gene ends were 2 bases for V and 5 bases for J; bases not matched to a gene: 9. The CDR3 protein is CASSQLTGNGNEQYF. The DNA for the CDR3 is TGCGCCAGCAGCCAACTGACAGGGAACGGCAACGAGCAGTACTTC.

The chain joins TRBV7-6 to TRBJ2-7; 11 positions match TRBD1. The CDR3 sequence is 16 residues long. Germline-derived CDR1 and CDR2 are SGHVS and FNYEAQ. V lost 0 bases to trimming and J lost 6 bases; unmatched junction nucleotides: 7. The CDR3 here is CASSLAGTGGSAEQYF. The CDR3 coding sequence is TGTGCCAGCAGCTTAGCCGGGACAGGGGGGTCGGCCGAGCAGTACTTC. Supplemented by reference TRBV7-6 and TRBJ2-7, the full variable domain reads GAGVSQSPRYKVTKRGQDVALRCDPISGHVSLYWYRQALGQGPEFLTYFNYEAQQDKSGLPNDRFSAERPEGSISTLTIQRTEQRDSAMYRCASSLAGTGGSAEQYFGPGTRLTVT.

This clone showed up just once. The CDR3 is CASSVAGTGGEAFF. The DNA of the CDR3 is TGTGCCAGCAGCGTTGCCGGGACAGGGGGGGAAGCTTTCTTT. The chain joins TRBV9 to TRBJ1-1; 11 bases agree with TRBD1. The germline gives CDR1 SGDLS, CDR2 YYNGEE. This CDR3 is built from 14 residues. Germline trimming cut 2 bases from V and 8 bases from J; bases unmatched to any gene: 5.

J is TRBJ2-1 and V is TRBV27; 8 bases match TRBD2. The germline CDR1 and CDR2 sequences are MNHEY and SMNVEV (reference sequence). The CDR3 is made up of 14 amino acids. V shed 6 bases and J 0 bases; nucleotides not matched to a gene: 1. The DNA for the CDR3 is TGTGCCAGCAGCCTAGCGGGCTCCTACAATGAGCAGTTCTTC. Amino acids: CASSLAGSYNEQFF.

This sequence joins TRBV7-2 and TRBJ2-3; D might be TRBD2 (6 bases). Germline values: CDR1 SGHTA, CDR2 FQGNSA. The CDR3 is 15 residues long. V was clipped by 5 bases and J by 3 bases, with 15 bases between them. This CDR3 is CASSREAGPTDTQYF. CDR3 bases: TGTGCCAGCAGCCGAGAGGCGGGACCAACAGATACGCAGTATTTT.

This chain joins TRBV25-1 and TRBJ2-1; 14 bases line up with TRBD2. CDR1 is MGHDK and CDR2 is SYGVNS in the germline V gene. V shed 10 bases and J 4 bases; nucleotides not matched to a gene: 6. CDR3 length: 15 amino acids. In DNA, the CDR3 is TGTGCCACCATGACTAGCGGGAGGGGGTACAATGAGCAGTTCTTC. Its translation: CATMTSGRGYNEQFF. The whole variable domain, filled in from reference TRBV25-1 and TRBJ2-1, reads EADIYQTPRYLVIGTGKKITLECSQTMGHDKMYWYQQDPGMELHLIHYSYGVNSTEKGDLSSESTVSRIRTEHFPLTLESARPSHTSQYLCATMTSGRGYNEQFFGPGTRLTVL.

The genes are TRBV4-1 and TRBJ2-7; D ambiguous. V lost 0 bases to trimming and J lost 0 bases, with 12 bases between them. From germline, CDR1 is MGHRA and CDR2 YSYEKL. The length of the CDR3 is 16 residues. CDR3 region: CASSQENAYSSYEQYF. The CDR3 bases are TGCGCCAGCAGCCAAGAAAATGCGTATAGCTCCTACGAGCAGTACTTC.

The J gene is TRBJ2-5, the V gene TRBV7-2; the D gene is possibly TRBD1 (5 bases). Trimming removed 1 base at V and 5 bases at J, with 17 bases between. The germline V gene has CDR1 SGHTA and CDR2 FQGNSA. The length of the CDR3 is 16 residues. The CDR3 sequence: CASSLGPAGFQETQYF. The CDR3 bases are TGTGCCAGCAGCTTAGGCCCAGCAGGGTTTCAGGAGACCCAGTACTTC.

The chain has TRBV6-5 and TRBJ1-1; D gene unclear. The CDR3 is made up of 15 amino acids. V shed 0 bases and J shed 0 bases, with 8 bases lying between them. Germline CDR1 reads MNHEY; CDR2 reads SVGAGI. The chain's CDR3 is CASSYSRRMNTEAFF. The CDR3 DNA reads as TGTGCCAGCAGTTACTCGCGGCGCATGAACACTGAAGCTTTCTTT.

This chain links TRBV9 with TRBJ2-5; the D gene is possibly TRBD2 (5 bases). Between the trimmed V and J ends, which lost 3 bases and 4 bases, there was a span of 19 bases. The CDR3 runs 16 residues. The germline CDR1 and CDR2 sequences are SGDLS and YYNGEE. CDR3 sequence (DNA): TGTGCCAGCAGCGAGGAGGACCAACTGGGGATAGAGACCCAGTACTTC. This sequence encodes CASSEEDQLGIETQYF.

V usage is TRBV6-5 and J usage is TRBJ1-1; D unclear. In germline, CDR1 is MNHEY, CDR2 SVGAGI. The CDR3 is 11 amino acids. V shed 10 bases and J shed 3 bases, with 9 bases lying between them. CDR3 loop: CATGRDTEAFF. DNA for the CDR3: TGTGCCACTGGGAGGGACACTGAAGCTTTCTTT.